This TCR beta chain was obtained from a study of response to subunit inactivated influenza vaccine. TCRdb analysed the RT-PCR reads with MiXCR anew, one entry per CDR3 protein. The data hold about 190,000 distinct CDR3 sequences, with approximately 15% observed a single time. This clonotype was observed at least ten times. Its specificity is unknown. Regarding the study as a whole: The authors suggested that every seasonal influenza vaccination recruits few new T cells.

This CDR3 region has 14 residues. Trimming left V 1 base short and J 3 bases short, with 8 bases between. Germline CDR1 and CDR2: SGHVS and FQNEAQ. The source is a man aged 50 to 60 who received an inactivated influenza vaccine. The rearrangement joins TRBV7-8 to TRBJ2-3; TRBD1 might be the D (6 bases). The source material was CD8+ T cells sorted from PBMCs, sampled around 5 days after vaccination. The CDR3 DNA reads as TGTGCCAGCAGCTTAGTGAGGGGGACAGATACGCAGTATTTT. Its translation is CASSLVRGTDTQYF.